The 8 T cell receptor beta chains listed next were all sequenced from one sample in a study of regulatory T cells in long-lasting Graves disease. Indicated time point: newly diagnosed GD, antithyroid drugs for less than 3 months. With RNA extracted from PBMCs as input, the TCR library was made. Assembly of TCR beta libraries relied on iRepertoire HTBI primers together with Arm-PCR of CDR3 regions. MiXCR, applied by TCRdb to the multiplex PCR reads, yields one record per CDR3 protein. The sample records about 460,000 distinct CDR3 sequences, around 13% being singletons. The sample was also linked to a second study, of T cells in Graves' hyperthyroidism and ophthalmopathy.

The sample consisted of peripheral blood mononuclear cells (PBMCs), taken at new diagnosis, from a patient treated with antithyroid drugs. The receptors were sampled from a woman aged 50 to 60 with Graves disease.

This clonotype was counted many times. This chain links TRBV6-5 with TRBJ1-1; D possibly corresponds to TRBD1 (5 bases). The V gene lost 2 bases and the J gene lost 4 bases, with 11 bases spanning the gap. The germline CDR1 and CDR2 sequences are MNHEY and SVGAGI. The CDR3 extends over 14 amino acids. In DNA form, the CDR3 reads TGTGCCAGCAGTTACGGGGGAGCGGGCACTGAAGCTTTCTTT. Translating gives CASSYGGAGTEAFF.

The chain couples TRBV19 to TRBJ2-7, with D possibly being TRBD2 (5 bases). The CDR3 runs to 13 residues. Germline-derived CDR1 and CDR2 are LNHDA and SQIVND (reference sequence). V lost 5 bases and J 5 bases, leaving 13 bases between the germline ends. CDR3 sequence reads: CASSGGRDDEQYF. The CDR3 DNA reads TGTGCCAGTAGTGGAGGAAGGGATGACGAGCAGTACTTC. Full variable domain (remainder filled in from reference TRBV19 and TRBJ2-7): DGGITQSPKYLFRKEGQNVTLSCEQNLNHDAMYWYRQDPGQGLRLIYYSQIVNDFQKGDIAEGYSVSREKKESFPLTVTSAQKNPTAFYLCASSGGRDDEQYFGPGTRLTVT.

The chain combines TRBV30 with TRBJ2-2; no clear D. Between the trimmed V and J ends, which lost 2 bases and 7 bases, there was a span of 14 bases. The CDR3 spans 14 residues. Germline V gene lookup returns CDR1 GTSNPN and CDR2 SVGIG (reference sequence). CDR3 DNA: TGTGCCTGGAGTTCGAGGTTGTGGGACGGGGAGCTGTTTTTT. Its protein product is CAWSSRLWDGELFF.

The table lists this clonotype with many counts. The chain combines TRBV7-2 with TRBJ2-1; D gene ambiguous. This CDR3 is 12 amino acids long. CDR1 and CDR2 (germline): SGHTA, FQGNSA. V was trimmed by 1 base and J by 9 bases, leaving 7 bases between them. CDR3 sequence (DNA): TGTGCCAGCAGCTTAGTTTATTTTGAGCAGTTCTTC. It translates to CASSLVYFEQFF.

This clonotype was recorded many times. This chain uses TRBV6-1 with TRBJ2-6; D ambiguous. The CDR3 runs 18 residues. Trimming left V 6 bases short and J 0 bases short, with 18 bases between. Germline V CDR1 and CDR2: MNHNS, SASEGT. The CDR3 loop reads CASRPQIGSISGANVLTF. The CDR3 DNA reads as TGTGCCAGCAGACCGCAAATCGGGTCGATCTCTGGGGCCAACGTCCTGACTTTC.

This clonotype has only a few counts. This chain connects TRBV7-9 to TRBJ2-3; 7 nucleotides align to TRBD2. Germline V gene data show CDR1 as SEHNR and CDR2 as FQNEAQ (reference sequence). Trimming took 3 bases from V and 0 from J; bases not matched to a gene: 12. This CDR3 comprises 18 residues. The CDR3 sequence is CASSFGAGGSTSTDTQYF. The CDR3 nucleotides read TGTGCCAGCAGCTTCGGAGCCGGCGGGAGTACTAGCACAGATACGCAGTATTTT.

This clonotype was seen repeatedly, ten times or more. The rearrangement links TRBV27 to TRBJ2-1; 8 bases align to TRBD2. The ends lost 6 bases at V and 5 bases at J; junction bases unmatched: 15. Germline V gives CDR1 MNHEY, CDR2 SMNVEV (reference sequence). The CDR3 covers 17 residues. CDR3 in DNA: TGTGCCAGCAGCCAAACTACTCTAGCGGGCACACACAATGAGCAGTTCTTC. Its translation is CASSQTTLAGTHNEQFF.

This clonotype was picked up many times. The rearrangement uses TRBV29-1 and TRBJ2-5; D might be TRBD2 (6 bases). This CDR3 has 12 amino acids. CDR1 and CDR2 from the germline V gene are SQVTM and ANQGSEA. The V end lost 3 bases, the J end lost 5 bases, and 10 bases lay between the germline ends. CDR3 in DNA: TGCAGCGTTGACGGAGGGTGGGAGACCCAGTACTTC. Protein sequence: CSVDGGWETQYF.